This record concerns one T cell receptor (beta chain) sequence. An end of the junction differs from the germline gene, which may be a read error. Original processing notes: Amplification from reference gene primers served as the basis for estimated nucleated cell counts. Profiled with immunoSEQ multiplex PCR; TCRdb holds only in-frame clones, not every one. The V and J calls and the clone size are those of that table, but D and trimming were determined from the DNA. Of over 300,000 clones listed, over 75% are singletons. The CDR3 is 16 amino acids. CDR1 is SGHTA and CDR2 is FQGTGA in the germline V gene. Participants came from 24 US areas, aged about 18 to 95 years. Assignments of participants to cohorts depended upon their own reported clinical history. The data derive from a study of blood T cell repertoires in COVID-19. Overall study context: The cDNA or gDNA used as material had been derived from T cells, B-cell-depleted T cells, or PBMCs.

The material sequenced was PBMCs or T cells enriched from blood (not recorded which). This chain joins TRBV7-3 and TRBJ2-2; 11 bases fit TRBD2. The source of this sequence is a woman aged 25 to 39 with acute COVID-19. The CDR3, as DNA: TGTGCCAGCAGCCTAACTAGCGGGGGAAGGACCGGGGAGCTGTTTTTT. It encodes CASSLTSGGRTGELFF.